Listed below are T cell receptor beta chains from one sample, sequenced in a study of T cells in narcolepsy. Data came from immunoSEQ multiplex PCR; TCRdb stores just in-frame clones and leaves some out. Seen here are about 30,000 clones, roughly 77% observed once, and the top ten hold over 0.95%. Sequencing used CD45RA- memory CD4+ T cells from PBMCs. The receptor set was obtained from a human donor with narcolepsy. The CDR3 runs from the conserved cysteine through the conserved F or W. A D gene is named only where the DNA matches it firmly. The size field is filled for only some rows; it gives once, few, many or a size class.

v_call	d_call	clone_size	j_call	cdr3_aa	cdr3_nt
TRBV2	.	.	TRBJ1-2	CASSGSKDGYTF	TGTGCCAGCAGTGGGTCGAAGGATGGCTACACCTTC
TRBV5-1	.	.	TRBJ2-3	CASSLAGGSTDTQYF	TGCGCCAGCAGCTTGGCCGGAGGGAGCACAGATACGCAGTATTTT
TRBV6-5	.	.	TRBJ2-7	CASSRTAYEQYF	TGTGCCAGCAGTCGAACAGCGTACGAGCAGTACTTC
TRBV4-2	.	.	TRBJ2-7	CASSQGPTGDEQYF	TGTGCCAGCAGCCAAGGACCGACGGGGGACGAGCAGTACTTC
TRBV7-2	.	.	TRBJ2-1	CASSFTTLYASSYNEQFF	TGTGCCAGCAGTTTTACGACTCTTTACGCGAGCTCCTACAATGAGCAGTTCTTC
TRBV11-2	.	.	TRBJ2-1	CASSSHLATEQFF	TGTGCCAGCAGCTCCCACCTAGCAACTGAGCAGTTCTTC
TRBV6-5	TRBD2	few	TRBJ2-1	CASSHGGAGEDEQFF	TGTGCCAGCAGTCACGGCGGGGCGGGAGAGGATGAGCAGTTCTTC
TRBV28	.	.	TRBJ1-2	CASSIGGNYGYTF	TGTGCCAGCAGTATCGGGGGTAACTATGGCTACACCTTC
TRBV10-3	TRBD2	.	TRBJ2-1	CAISEAGEGSYNEQFF	TGTGCCATCAGTGAGGCGGGGGAGGGTTCCTACAATGAGCAGTTCTTC
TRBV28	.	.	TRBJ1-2	CASSIGGNYGYTF	TGTGCCAGCAGTATCGGTGGCAACTATGGCTACACCTTC
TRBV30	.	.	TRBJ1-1	CAGGGERAFF	TGTGCCGGGGGTGGGGAGAGAGCTTTCTTT
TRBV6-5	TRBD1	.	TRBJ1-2	CASSRTGGSGGYTF	TGTGCCAGCAGTCGGACAGGGGGCTCGGGTGGCTACACCTTC
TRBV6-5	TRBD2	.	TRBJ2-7	CASTIGLAGMYEQYF	TGTGCCAGCACTATAGGACTAGCGGGAATGTACGAGCAGTACTTC
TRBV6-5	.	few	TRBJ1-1	CASRERAPTEAFF	TGTGCCAGCAGGGAACGGGCCCCCACTGAAGCTTTCTTT